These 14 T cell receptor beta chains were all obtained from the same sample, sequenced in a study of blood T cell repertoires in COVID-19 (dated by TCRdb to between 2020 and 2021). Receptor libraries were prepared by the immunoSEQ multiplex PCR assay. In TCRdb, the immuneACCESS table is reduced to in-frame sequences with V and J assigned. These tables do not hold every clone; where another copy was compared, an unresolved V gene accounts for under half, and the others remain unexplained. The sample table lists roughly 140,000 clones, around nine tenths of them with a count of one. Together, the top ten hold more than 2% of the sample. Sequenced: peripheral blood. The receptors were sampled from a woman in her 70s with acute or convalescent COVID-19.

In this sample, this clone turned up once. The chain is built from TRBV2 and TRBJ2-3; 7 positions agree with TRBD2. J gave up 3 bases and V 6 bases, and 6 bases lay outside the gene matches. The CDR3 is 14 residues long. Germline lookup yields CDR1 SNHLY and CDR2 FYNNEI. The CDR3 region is CASRAGLWTDTQYF. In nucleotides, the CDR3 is TGTGCCAGCAGAGCGGGACTCTGGACAGATACGCAGTATTTT.

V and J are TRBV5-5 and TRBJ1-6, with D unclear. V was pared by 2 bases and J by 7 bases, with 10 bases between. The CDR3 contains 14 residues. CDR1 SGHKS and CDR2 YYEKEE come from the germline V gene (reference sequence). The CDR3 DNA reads TGTGCCAGCAGCTTAGATAGCCCCAATTCACCCCTCCACTTT. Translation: CASSLDSPNSPLHF.

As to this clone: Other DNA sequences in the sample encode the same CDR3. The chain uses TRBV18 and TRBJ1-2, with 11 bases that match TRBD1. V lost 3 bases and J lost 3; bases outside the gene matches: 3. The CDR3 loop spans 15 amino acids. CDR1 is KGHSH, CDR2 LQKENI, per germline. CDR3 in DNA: TGTGCCAGCTCACCCGGGACAGGGGGAGACTATGGCTACACCTTC. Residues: CASSPGTGGDYGYTF.

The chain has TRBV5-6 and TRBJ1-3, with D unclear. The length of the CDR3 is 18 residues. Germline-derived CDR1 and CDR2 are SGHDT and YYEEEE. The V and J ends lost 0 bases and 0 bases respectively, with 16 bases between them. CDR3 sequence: CASSLVPFSALSGNTIYF. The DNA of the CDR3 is TGTGCCAGCAGCTTGGTACCGTTCAGTGCCCTCTCTGGAAACACCATATATTTT.

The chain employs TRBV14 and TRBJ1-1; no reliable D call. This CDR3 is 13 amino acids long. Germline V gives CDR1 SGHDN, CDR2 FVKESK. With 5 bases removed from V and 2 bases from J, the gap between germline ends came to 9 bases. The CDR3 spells CASSAQSNTEAFF. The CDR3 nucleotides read TGTGCCAGCAGCGCACAGAGTAACACTGAAGCTTTCTTT.

The CDR3 DNA reads TGTGCCACCTCGACCGGGTACGCGAACACCGGGGAGCTGTTTTTT. Translating it yields CATSTGYANTGELFF. This rearrangement joins TRBV24-1 to TRBJ2-2; D gene unclear. The CDR3 loop spans 15 amino acids. With 9 bases removed from V and 0 bases from J, the gap between germline ends came to 13 bases. Germline assignment: CDR1 KGHDR and CDR2 SFDVKD.

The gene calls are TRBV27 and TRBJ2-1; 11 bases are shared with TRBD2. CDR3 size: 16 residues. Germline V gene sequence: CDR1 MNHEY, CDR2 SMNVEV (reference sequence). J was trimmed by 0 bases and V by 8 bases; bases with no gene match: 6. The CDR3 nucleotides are TGTGCCAGCTATAGCGGGGGGGCCGGCTCCTACAATGAGCAGTTCTTC. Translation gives CASYSGGAGSYNEQFF.

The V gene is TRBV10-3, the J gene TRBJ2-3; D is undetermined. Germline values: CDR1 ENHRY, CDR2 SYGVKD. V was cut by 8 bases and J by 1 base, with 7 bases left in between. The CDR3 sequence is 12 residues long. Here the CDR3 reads CAISPGTDTQYF. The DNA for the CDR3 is TGTGCCATCTCACCAGGCACAGATACGCAGTATTTT.

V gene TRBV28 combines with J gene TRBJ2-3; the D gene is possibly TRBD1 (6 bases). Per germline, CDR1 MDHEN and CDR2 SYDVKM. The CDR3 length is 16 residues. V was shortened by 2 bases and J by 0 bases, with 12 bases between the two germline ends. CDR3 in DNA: TGTGCCAGCAGTTTAAAGACACAGGGAAGCACAGATACGCAGTATTTT. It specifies CASSLKTQGSTDTQYF.

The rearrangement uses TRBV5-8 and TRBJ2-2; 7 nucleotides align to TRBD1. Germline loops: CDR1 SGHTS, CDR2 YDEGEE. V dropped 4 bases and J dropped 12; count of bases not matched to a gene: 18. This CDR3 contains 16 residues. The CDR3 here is CASSPYQTGSKGKLFF. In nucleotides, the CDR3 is TGTGCCAGCAGCCCATACCAGACAGGGTCCAAAGGCAAGCTGTTTTTT.

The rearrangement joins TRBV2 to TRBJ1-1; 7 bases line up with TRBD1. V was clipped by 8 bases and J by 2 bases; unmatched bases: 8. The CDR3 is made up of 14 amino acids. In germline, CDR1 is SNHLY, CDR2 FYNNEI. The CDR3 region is CASSLQGVNTEAFF. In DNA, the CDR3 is TGTGCCAGCTCCCTCCAGGGGGTAAACACTGAAGCTTTCTTT.

DNA for the CDR3: TGTGCCAGCAGAACCGGGACTACAACTAATGAAAAACTGTTTTTT. It specifies CASRTGTTTNEKLFF. The rearrangement uses TRBV27 and TRBJ1-4, with D perhaps matching TRBD1 (5 bases). CDR1 and CDR2 from the germline V gene are MNHEY and SMNVEV (reference sequence). Trimming took 6 bases from V and 0 from J, leaving 11 bases between them. The CDR3 has 15 residues.

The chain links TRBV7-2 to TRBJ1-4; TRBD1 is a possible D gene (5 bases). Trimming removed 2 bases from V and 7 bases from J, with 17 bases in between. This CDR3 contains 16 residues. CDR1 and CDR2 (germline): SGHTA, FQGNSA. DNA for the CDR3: TGTGCCAGCAGCTTACTAAGGGGCCTCACCTTTGAAAAACTGTTTTTT. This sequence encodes CASSLLRGLTFEKLFF.

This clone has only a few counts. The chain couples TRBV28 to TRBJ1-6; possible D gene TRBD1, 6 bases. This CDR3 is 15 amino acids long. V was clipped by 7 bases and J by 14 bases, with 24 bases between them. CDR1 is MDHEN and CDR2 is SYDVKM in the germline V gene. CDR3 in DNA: TGTGCCAGCACCGCCTCCGGGTCGGGACATTTCGCCCTCCACTTT. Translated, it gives CASTASGSGHFALHF.